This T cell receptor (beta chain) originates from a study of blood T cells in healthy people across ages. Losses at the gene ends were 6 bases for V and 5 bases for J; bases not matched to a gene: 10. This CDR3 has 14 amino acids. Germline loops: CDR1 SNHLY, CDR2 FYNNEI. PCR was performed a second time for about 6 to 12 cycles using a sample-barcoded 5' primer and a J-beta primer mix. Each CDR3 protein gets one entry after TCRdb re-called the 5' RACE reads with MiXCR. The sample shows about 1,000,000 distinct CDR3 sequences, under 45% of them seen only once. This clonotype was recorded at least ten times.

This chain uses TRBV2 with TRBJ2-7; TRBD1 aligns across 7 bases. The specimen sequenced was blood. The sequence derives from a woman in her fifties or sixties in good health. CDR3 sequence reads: CASRTGTADHEQYF. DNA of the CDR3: TGTGCCAGCAGGACGGGGACAGCTGACCACGAGCAGTACTTC.